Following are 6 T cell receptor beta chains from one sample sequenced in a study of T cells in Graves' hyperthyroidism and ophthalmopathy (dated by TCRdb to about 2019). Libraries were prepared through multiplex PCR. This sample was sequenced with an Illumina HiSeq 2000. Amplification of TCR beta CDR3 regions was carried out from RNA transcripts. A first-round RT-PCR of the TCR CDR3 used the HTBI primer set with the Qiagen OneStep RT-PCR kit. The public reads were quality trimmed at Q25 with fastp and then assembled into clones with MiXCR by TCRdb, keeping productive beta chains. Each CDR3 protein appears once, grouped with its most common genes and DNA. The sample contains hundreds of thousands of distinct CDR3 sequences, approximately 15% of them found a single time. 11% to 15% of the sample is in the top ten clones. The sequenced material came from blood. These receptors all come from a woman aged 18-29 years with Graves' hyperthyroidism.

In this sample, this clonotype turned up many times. CDR3 sequence (DNA): TGCAGTGCGTTATCCGATCGACAGGGGTACTATGGCTACACCTTC. This gives the protein CSALSDRQGYYGYTF. The chain couples TRBV20-1 to TRBJ1-2, with 8 bases that match TRBD1. The CDR3 has 15 amino acids. Germline-derived CDR1 and CDR2 are DFQATT and SNEGSKA (reference sequence). V was clipped by 6 bases and J by 3 bases; unmatched bases: 12.

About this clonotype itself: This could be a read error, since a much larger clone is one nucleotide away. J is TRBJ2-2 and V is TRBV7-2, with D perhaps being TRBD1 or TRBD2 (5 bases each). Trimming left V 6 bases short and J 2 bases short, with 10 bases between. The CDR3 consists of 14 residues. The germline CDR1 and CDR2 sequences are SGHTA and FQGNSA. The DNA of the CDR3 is TGTGCCAGCAGGGGGACCTTCAACACCGGGGAGCTGTTTTTT. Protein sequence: CASRGTFNTGELFF.

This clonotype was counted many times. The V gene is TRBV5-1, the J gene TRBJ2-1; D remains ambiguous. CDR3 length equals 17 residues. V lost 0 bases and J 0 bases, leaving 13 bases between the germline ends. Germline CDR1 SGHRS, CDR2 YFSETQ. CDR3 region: CASSLAGRLSSYNEQFF. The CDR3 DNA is TGCGCCAGCAGCTTGGCCGGACGTCTGAGCTCCTACAATGAGCAGTTCTTC.

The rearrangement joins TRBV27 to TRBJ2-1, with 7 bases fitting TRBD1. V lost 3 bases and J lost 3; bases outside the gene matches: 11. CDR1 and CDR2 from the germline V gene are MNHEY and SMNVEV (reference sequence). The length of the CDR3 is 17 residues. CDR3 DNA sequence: TGTGCCAGCAGTTTTAGAGGGGGACAGAGATTCTACAATGAGCAGTTCTTC. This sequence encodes CASSFRGGQRFYNEQFF.

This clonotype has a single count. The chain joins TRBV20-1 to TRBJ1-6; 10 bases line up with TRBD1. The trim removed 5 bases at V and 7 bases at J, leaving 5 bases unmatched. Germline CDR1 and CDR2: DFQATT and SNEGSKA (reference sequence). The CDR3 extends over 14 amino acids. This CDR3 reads CSASRDRGNSPLHF. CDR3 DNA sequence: TGCAGTGCTTCCCGGGACAGGGGAAATTCACCCCTCCACTTT.

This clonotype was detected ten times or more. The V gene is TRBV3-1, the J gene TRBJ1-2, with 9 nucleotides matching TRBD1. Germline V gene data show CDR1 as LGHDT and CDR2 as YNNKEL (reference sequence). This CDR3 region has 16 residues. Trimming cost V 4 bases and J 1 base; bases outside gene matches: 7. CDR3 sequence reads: CASSPGTGLLNYGYTF. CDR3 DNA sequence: TGTGCCAGCAGCCCCGGGACAGGGTTGCTTAACTATGGCTACACCTTC.